The clone carrying this TCR beta chain was picked up a small number of times. At one end the junction does not follow the germline gene, possibly because of a read error. The sample belongs to a study of blood T cells in healthy people across ages. The germline gives CDR1 LGHDT, CDR2 YNNKEL (reference sequence). The CDR3 is made up of 14 amino acids. A second about 7 to 12 cycle PCR used barcoded and J-beta primers. TCRdb reprocessed the 5' RACE reads with MiXCR, giving one entry per CDR3 protein. This table has 950,000 to 1,200,000 distinct CDR3 sequences, around two fifths appearing once. Sequenced: blood. This receptor was obtained from a man aged 18 to 30 in good health. This chain joins TRBV3-1 and TRBJ2-7; TRBD1 matches at 8 bases. The CDR3 sequence is CASSLGQAPYGQYF. DNA for the CDR3: TGTGCCAGCAGCCTGGGACAGGCCCCCTACGGGCAGTACTTC.